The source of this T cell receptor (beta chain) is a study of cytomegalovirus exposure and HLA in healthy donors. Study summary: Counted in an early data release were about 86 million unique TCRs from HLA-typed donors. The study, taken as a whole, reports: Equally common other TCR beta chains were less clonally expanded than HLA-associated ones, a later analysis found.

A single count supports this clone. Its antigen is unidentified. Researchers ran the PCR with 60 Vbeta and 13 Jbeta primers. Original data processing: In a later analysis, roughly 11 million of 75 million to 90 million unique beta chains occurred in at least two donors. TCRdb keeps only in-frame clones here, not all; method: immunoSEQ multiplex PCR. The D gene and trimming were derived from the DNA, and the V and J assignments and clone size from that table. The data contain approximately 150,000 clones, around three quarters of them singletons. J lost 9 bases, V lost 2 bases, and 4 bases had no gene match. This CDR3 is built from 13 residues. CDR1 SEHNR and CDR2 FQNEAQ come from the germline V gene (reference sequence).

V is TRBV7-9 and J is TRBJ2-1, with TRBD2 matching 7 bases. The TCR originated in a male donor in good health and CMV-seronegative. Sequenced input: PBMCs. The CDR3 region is CASSLSGGPEQFF. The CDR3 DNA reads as TGTGCCAGCAGCTTATCGGGGGGACCTGAGCAGTTCTTC. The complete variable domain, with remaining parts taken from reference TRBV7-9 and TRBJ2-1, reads DTGVSQNPRHKITKRGQNVTFRCDPISEHNRLYWYRQTLGQGPEFLTYFQNEAQLEKSRLLSDRFSAERPKGSFSTLEIQRTEQGDSAMYLCASSLSGGPEQFFGPGTRLTVL.